Below, 2 T cell receptor beta chains from the same sample are listed, as sequenced in a study of cytomegalovirus exposure and HLA in healthy donors. The primer mix had 60 Vbeta and 13 Jbeta primers. Some clones are missing from TCRdb's copy, which holds only in-frame ones; the method was immunoSEQ multiplex PCR. The data show some 180,000 clones, with roughly 87% seen just once and 1.5% held by the top ten. The sequenced sample consisted of PBMCs. These receptors all stem from a man aged 35-49 years in good health and CMV-seronegative.

In the case of this clone: Other DNA variants within this sample encode the same CDR3. The gene calls are TRBV7-2 and TRBJ1-2, with 9 bases matching TRBD1. Germline CDR1 and CDR2: SGHTA and FQGNSA. The CDR3 sequence is 18 residues long. V lost 5 bases and J lost 0; bases outside the gene matches: 13. The CDR3 DNA reads TGTGCCAGCAGCCCCCAACAGACAGGGGGGCTTACTAACTATGGCTACACCTTC. Amino acids: CASSPQQTGGLTNYGYTF.

The chain recombines TRBV7-3 with TRBJ1-2; D gene ambiguous. V lost 5 bases and J lost 2, with 9 bases in between. In germline, CDR1 is SGHTA, CDR2 FQGTGA. CDR3 length equals 13 residues. CDR3 loop: CASSPGLNYGYTF. DNA for the CDR3: TGTGCCAGCAGCCCGGGGTTAAACTATGGCTACACCTTC.